This T cell receptor (beta chain) stems from a study of siplizumab effects on memory and regulatory T cells. This table comes from immunoSEQ multiplex PCR, and its TCRdb copy is limited to in-frame clones, with some not included. This sample has roughly 60,000 clones, with roughly 93% found just once. Study conclusions and caveats: The authors mapped only a minor fraction of alloreactive clones to unstimulated subsets. Mappable alloreactive CD4+ clones averaged approximately 69% Treg-derived with siplizumab versus 26.9% in controls. There appeared to be greater diversity in naive T cells than in memory cells, and naive T cells seemed major contributors to the alloresponse.

The CDR3 consists of 10 residues. The germline V gene encodes CDR1 SGHDT and CDR2 YYEEEE. The ends were cut back, 4 bases at V and 5 bases at J, with 1 base in the middle. In its sample, this clone was seen many times. Its specificity is not known. This TCR was sampled from a human donor in good health. The sequenced material came from CD8+ T cells sorted from blood. This chain links TRBV5-6 with TRBJ2-1; D remains ambiguous. The CDR3 DNA is TGTGCCAGCAGCCACAATGAGCAGTTCTTC. Translated: CASSHNEQFF. Complete variable domain (other parts from reference TRBV5-6 and TRBJ2-1): DAGVTQSPTHLIKTRGQQVTLRCSPKSGHDTVSWYQQALGQGPQFIFQYYEEEERQRGNFPDRFSGHQFPNYSSELNVNALLLGDSALYLCASSHNEQFFGPGTRLTVL.